This is a list of T cell receptor beta chains from one sample in a study of T cell responses to AZD1222 COVID-19 vaccine. The table came from immunoSEQ multiplex PCR; TCRdb's copy has only in-frame clones and leaves some out. This sample yields about 99,000 clones, of which roughly 91% are seen a single time; 45% belongs to the top ten. Source: peripheral blood, taken on day 0 of AZD1222 vaccination. The source of these receptors is an adult in good health. Each CDR3 is given with its conserved first and last residue. The D gene is left open where the match is weak. Clone size is given for some rows only: seen once, a few or many times, or a class if the clone is expanded.

V	J	D	size	DNA	CDR3
TRBV11-2	TRBJ2-7	-	-	TGTGCCAGCAGCCGGACTCGGGACCACTACGAGCAGTACTTC	CASSRTRDHYEQYF
TRBV30	TRBJ2-7	-	-	TGTGCCTGGAGTGTAGGCGTGGGCGAGCAGTACTTC	CAWSVGVGEQYF
TRBV9	TRBJ2-7	TRBD2	-	TGTGCCAGCAGCGTAAGGCCCCTTACTAGCGGCGCTGAGGGGCAGTACTTC	CASSVRPLTSGAEGQYF
TRBV15	TRBJ1-2	-	-	TGTGCCACCAGCAGTATGCCAGGCTATGGCTACACCTTC	CATSSMPGYGYTF
TRBV5-5	TRBJ1-2	-	-	TGTGCCAGCAGCACCCAACACGGGATGAACTATGGCTACACCTTC	CASSTQHGMNYGYTF
TRBV7-2	TRBJ1-1	-	-	TGTGCCAGCAGCCCGTATCTCGGCAGGAACACTGAAGCTTTCTTT	CASSPYLGRNTEAFF
TRBV7-9	TRBJ2-4	-	-	TGTGCCAGCAGCTTTGGACTAGCCAAAAACATTCAGTACTTC	CASSFGLAKNIQYF
TRBV5-1	TRBJ2-3	-	-	TGCGCCAGCAGCCCCCAGGGAAGCACAGATACGCAGTATTTT	CASSPQGSTDTQYF
TRBV5-1	TRBJ2-3	-	-	TGCGCCAGCAAACGGCAACCAGCAGATACGCAGTATTTT	CASKRQPADTQYF
TRBV27	TRBJ2-3	-	-	TGTGCCAGCAGTGGTTTGGCAGGGGTAACGGATACGCAGTATTTT	CASSGLAGVTDTQYF
TRBV19	TRBJ1-5	-	-	TGTGCCAGTAGTACCGGGACTCTAGGGTGGGGAGATCAGCCCCAGCATTTT	CASSTGTLGWGDQPQHF
TRBV18	TRBJ1-2	-	-	TGTGCCAGCTCACCTTCTACAGGCACCAACTATGGCTACACCTTC	CASSPSTGTNYGYTF
TRBV7-9	TRBJ1-5	-	-	TGTGCCAGCACTAGCGGGCAGGGTGACTCCAATCAGCCCCAGCATTTT	CASTSGQGDSNQPQHF
TRBV21-1	TRBJ2-7	-	-	TGTGCCAGCAGCCACCGGGGACAGGGGAGGTACGAGCAGTACTTC	CASSHRGQGRYEQYF
TRBV30	TRBJ2-6	TRBD1	few	TGTGCCTGGGTCCGGGACAGGGCCCGCTCTGGGGCCAACGTCCTGACTTTC	CAWVRDRARSGANVLTF
TRBV19	TRBJ2-3	-	-	TGTGCCAGTAGTATATCGGGTAGCACAGATACGCAGTATTTT	CASSISGSTDTQYF
TRBV5-1	TRBJ2-2	-	-	TGCGCCAGCAGCTTTTCCGGGGGCCCCGGGGAGCTGTTTTTT	CASSFSGGPGELFF
TRBV5-6	TRBJ1-4	-	-	TGTGCCAGCAGCCGATCTGACAGACCAACTAATGAAAAACTGTTTTTT	CASSRSDRPTNEKLFF
TRBV6-5	TRBJ2-5	-	-	TGTGCCAGCAGTTACCTCGGTAGGGGGACTCAAGAGACCCAGTACTTC	CASSYLGRGTQETQYF
TRBV6-6	TRBJ2-7	-	-	TGTGCCAGCAAGGAAGTGGGAGGACCCTACGAGCAGTACTTC	CASKEVGGPYEQYF
TRBV6-4	TRBJ1-1	TRBD1	once	TGTGCCAGCAGTGACACGGACAGGGGAACTGAAGCTTTCTTT	CASSDTDRGTEAFF
TRBV27	TRBJ1-5	TRBD1	-	TGTGCCAGCGGGACAGGGGATCCACCGCCCCAGCATTTT	CASGTGDPPPQHF
TRBV7-8	TRBJ2-2	-	-	TGTGCCAGCACTCTTGAGACCGGGGAGCTGTTTTTT	CASTLETGELFF
TRBV19	TRBJ2-2	TRBD2	-	TGTGCCAGTAATAGCGGGAGTCTTAAGGGCGGGGAGCTGTTTTTT	CASNSGSLKGGELFF
TRBV27	TRBJ2-7	-	few	TGTGCCAGCAGTGCAACAGATTCCTACGAGCAGTACTTC	CASSATDSYEQYF
TRBV7-2	TRBJ1-1	-	-	TGTGCCAGCAGCCTCAACAGGCAGAACACTGAAGCTTTCTTT	CASSLNRQNTEAFF
TRBV10-3	TRBJ2-7	-	-	TGTGCCACCCAATCGGCTAGCGAATACGAGCAGTACTTC	CATQSASEYEQYF
TRBV7-3	TRBJ2-1	TRBD2	-	TGTGCCAGCAGTCGATCTCGGACTAGCGGTCACAATGAGCAGTTCTTC	CASSRSRTSGHNEQFF
TRBV6-5	TRBJ1-3	-	-	TGTGCCAGCAGTTCGGGACCGACCGGCTCTGGAAACACCATATATTTT	CASSSGPTGSGNTIYF